This T cell receptor beta chain was recovered during a study of blood T cell repertoires in COVID-19. Background on the study: Donors in the United States, Italy and Spain gave samples during acute or convalescent COVID-19. PBMCs, B-cell-depleted T cells, or T cells were the source of the cDNA or gDNA that made up the material.

TCRdb's table, derived via immunoSEQ multiplex PCR, lists solely in-frame clones and lacks some. Found here are some 170,000 clones, roughly nine tenths of them singletons; the top ten hold less than 1.5%. The receptor's source is a human donor with acute COVID-19. The donor label of this sample is uncertain. The material sequenced was PBMCs or T cells enriched from blood (not recorded which).

This chain's CDR3 is CASTPVGRNEQFF. The CDR3 nucleotides read TGTGCCAGCACCCCCGTGGGGAGGAATGAGCAGTTCTTC. The chain employs TRBV12-3 or TRBV12-4 and TRBJ2-1; the D gene is possibly TRBD2 (6 bases). This CDR3 has 13 amino acids. V lost 7 bases, J lost 7 bases, and 14 bases lay in between.